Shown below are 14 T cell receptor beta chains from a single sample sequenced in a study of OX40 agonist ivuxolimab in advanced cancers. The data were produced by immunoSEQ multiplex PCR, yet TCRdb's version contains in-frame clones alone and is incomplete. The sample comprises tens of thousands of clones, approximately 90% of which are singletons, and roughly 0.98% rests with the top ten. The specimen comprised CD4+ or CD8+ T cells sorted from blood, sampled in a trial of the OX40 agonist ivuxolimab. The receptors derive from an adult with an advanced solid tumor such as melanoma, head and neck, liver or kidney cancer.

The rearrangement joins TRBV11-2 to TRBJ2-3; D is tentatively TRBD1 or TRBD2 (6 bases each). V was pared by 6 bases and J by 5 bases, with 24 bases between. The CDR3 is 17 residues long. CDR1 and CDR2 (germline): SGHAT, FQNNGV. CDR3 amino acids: CASRLGGGLELVDTQYF. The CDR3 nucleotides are TGTGCCAGCAGACTAGGAGGGGGTCTAGAGCTCGTAGATACGCAGTATTTT.

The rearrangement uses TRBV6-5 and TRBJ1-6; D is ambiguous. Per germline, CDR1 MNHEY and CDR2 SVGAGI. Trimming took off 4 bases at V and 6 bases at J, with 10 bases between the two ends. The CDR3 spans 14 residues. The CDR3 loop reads CASSSRRSNSPLHF. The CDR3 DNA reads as TGTGCCAGCAGTTCTCGAAGGTCTAATTCACCCCTCCACTTT.

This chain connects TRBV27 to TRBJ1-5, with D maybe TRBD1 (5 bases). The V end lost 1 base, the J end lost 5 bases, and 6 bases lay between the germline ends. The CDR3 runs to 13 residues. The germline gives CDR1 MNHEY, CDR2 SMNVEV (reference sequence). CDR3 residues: CASSLLGDQPQHF. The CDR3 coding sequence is TGTGCCAGCAGTTTATTGGGGGATCAGCCCCAGCATTTT.

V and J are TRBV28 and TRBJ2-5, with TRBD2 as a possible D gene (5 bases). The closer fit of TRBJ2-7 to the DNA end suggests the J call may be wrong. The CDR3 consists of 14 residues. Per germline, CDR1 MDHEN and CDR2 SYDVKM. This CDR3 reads CASSLGGTSYEQYF. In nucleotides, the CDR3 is TGTGCCAGCAGTCTAGGAGGAACGAGCTACGAGCAGTACTTC.

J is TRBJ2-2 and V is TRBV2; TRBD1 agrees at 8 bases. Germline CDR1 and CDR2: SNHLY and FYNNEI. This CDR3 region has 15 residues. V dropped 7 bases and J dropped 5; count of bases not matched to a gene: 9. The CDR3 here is CASNSDRAGTGELFF. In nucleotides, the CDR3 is TGTGCCAGCAACTCGGACAGGGCGGGGACCGGGGAGCTGTTTTTT.

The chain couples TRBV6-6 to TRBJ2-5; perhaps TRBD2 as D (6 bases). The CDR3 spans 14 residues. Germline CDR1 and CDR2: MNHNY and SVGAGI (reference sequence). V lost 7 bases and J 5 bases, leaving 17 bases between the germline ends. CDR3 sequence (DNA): TGTGCCAGCACTTTTAGCGGCCCACGGGAGACCCAGTACTTC. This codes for CASTFSGPRETQYF.

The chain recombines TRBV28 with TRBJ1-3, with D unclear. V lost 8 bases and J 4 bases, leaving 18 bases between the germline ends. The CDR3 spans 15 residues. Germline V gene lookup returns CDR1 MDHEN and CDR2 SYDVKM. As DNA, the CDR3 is TGTGCCAGCCGCGTTTCGGGGTCGCTCGGAAACACCATATATTTT. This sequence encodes CASRVSGSLGNTIYF.

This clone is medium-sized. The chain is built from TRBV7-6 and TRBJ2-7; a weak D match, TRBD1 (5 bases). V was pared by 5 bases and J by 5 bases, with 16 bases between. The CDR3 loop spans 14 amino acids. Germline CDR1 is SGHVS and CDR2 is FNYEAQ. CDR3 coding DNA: TGTGCCAGCAGCGTCAATGGGGCAGGCGACGAGCAGTACTTC. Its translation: CASSVNGAGDEQYF.

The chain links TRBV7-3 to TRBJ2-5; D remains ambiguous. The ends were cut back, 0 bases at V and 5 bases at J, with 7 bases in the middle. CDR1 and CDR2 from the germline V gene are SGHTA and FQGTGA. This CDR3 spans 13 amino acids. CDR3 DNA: TGTGCCAGCAGCTTAACGCCCTCTGAGACCCAGTACTTC. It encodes CASSLTPSETQYF.

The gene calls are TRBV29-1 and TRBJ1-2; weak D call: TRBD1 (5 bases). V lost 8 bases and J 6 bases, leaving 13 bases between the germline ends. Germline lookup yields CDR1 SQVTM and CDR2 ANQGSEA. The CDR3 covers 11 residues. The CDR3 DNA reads TGCAGCTCCCGTTGGGGGGATGGCTACACCTTC. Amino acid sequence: CSSRWGDGYTF.

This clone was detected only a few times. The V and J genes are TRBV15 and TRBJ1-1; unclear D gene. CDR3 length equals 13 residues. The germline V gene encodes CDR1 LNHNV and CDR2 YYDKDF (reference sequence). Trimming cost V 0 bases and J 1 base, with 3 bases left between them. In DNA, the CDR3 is TGTGCCACCAGCAGAGATACGAACACTGAAGCTTTCTTT. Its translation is CATSRDTNTEAFF.

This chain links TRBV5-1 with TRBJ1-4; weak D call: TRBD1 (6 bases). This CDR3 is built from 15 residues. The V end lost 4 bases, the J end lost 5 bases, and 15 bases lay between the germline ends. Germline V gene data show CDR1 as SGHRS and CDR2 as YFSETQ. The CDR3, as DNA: TGCGCCAGCAGCCTGACGGGACAAGGAAATGAAAAACTGTTTTTT. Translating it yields CASSLTGQGNEKLFF.

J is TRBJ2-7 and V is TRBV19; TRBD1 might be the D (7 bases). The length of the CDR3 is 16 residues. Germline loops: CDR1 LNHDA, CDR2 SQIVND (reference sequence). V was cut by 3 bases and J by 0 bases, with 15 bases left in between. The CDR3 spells CASSMGGTASSYEQYF. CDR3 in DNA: TGTGCCAGTAGTATGGGCGGGACAGCGAGCTCCTACGAGCAGTACTTC.

This CDR3 reads CASSLFHTGIKNIQYF. DNA for the CDR3: TGTGCCAGCAGTTTATTCCACACAGGGATCAAAAACATTCAGTACTTC. The chain recombines TRBV28 with TRBJ2-4; the D gene is possibly TRBD1 (6 bases). Looked up from germline, CDR1 is MDHEN and CDR2 is SYDVKM. V lost 1 base and J lost 3, with 13 bases in between. The CDR3 runs to 16 residues.